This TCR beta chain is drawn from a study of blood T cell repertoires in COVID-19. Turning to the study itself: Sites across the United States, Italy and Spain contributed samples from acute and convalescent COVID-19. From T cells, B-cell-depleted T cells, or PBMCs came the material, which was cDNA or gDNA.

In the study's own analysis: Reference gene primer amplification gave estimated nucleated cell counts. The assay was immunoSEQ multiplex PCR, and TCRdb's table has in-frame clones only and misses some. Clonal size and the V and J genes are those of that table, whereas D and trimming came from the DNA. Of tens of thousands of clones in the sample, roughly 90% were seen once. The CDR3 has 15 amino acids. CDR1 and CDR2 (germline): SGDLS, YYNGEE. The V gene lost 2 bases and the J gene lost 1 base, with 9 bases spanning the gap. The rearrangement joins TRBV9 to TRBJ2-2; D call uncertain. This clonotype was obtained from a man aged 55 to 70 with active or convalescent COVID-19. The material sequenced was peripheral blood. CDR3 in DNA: TGTGCCAGCAGCGTTCGACCAGGGAACACCGGGGAGCTGTTTTTT. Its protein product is CASSVRPGNTGELFF.